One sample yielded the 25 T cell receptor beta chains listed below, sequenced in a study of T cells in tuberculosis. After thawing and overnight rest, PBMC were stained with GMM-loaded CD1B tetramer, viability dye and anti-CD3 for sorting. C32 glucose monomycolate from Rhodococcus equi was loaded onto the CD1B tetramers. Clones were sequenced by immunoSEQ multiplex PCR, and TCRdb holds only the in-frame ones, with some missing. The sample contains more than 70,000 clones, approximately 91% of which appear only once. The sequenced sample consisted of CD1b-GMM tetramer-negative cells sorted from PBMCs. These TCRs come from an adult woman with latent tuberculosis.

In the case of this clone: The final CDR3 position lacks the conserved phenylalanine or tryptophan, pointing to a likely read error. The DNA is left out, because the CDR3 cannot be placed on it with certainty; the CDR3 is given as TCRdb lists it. The CDR3 reads CASSEDGTGSAQV. The V and J genes are TRBV10-1 and TRBJ1-2; TRBD1 is the table's D call, not checked against the DNA. The CDR3 length is 13 residues, termini included. The germline V gene encodes CDR1 WNHNN and CDR2 SYGVQD (reference sequence).

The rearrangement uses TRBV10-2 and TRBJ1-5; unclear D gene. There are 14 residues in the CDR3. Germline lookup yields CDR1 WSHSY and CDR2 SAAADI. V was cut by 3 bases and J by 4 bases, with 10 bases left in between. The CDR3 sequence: CASSDDMLNQPQHF. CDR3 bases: TGCGCCAGCAGTGACGACATGTTAAATCAGCCCCAGCATTTT.

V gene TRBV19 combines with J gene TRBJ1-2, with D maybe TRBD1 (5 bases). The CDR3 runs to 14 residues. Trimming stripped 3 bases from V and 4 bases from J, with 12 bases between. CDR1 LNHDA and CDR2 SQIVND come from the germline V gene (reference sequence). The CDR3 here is CASSMTGGPYGYTF. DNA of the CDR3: TGTGCCAGTAGTATGACGGGGGGTCCCTATGGCTACACCTTC.

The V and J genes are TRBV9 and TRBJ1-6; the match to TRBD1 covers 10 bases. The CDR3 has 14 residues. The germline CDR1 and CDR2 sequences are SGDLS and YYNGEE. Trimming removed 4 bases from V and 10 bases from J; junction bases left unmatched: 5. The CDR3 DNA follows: TGTGCCAGCAGCTTCGGACAGGGGGACTCACCCCTCCACTTT. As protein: CASSFGQGDSPLHF.

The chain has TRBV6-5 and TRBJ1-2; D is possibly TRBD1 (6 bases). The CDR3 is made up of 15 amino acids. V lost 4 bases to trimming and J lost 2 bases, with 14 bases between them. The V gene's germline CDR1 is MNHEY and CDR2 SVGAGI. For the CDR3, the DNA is TGTGCCAGCAGTTTCGGGTGGGACAACAACTATGGCTACACCTTC. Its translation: CASSFGWDNNYGYTF.

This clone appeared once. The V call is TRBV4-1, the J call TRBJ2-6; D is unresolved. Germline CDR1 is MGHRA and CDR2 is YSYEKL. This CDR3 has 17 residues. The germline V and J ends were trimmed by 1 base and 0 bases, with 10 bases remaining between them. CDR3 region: CASSQVAAHSGANVLTF. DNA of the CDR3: TGCGCCAGCAGCCAAGTCGCCGCGCACTCTGGGGCCAACGTCCTGACTTTC.

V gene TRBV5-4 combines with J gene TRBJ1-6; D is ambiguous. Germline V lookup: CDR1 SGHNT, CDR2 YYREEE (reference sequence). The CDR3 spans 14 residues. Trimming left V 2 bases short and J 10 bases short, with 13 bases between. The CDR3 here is CASSLGPSGSPLHF. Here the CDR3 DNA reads TGTGCCAGCAGCTTAGGTCCGTCGGGATCACCCCTCCACTTT.

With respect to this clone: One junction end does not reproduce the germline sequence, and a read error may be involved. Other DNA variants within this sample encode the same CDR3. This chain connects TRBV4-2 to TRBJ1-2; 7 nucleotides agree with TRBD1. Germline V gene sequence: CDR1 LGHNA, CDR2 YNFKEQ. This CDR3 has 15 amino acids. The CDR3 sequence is CASSPTGQTNYGYTF. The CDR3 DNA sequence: TGTGCTAGCAGCCCAACGGGACAGACTAACTATGGCTACACCTTC.

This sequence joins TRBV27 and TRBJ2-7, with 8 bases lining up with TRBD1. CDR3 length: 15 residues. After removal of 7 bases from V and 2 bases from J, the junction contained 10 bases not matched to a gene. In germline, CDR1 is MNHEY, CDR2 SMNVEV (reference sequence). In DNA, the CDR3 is TGTGCCAGCAAACTCAATCCGGACAGGGCCTACGAGCAGTACGTC. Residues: CASKLNPDRAYEQYV.

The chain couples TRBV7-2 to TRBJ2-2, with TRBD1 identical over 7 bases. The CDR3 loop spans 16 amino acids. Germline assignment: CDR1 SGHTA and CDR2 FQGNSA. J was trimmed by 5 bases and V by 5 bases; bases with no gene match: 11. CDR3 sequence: CASSLQGGPRTGELFF. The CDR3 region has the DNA TGTGCCAGCAGCCTGCAAGGGGGCCCGAGGACCGGGGAGCTGTTTTTT.

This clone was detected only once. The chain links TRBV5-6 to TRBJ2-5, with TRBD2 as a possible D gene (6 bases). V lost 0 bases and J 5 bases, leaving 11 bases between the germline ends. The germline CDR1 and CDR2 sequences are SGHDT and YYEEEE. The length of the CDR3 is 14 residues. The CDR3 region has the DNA TGTGCCAGCAGCTTGGGACTAGGTACGGAGACCCAGTACTTC. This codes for CASSLGLGTETQYF.

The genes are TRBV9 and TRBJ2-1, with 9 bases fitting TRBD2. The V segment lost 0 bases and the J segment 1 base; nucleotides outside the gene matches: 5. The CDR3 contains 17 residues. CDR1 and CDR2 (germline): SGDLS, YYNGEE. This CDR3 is CASSVEGRGGSYNEQFF. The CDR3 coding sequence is TGTGCCAGCAGCGTAGAGGGGCGGGGGGGTTCCTACAATGAGCAGTTCTTC.

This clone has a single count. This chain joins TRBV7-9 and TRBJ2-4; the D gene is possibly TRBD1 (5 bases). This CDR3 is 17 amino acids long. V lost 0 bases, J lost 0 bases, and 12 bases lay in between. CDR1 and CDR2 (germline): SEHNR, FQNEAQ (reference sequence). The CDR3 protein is CASSLADSELAKNIQYF. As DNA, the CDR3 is TGTGCCAGCAGCTTAGCTGACAGTGAGCTAGCCAAAAACATTCAGTACTTC.

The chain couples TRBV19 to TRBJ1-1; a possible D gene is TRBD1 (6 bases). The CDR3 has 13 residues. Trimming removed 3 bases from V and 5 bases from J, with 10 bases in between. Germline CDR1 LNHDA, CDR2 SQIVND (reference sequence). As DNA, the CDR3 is TGTGCCAGTAGTATCGGGCAGGGGACTGAAGCTTTCTTT. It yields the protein CASSIGQGTEAFF.

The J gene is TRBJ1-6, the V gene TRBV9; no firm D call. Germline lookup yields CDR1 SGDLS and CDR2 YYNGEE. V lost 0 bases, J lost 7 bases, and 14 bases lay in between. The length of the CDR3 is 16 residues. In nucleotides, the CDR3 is TGTGCCAGCAGCGTAGGGTTACAAGGAGGCAATTCACCCCTCCACTTT. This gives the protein CASSVGLQGGNSPLHF.

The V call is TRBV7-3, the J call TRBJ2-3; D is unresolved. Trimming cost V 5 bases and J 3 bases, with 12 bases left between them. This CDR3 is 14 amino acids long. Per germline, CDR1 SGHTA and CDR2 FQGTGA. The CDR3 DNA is TGTGCCAGCAGCCAAGACTTAAGGACAGATACGCAGTATTTT. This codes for CASSQDLRTDTQYF.

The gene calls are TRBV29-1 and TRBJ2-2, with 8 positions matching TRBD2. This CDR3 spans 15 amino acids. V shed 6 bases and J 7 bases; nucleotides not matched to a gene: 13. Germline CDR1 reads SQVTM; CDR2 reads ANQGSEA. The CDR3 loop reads CSVRQSGGWVGELFF. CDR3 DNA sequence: TGCAGCGTGCGACAGAGCGGGGGATGGGTCGGGGAGCTGTTTTTT.

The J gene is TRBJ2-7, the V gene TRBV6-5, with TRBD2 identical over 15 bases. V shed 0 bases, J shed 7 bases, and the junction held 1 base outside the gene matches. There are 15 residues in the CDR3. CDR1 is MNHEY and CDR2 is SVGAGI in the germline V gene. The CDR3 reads CASSYSGLAGGEQYF. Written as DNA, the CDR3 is TGTGCCAGCAGTTACTCGGGACTAGCGGGGGGTGAGCAGTACTTC.

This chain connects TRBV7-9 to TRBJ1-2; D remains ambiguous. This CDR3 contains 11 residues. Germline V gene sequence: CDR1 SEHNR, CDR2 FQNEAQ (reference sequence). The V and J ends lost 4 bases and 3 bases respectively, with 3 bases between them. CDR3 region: CASSSDYGYTF. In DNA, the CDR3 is TGTGCCAGCAGCTCAGACTATGGCTACACCTTC.

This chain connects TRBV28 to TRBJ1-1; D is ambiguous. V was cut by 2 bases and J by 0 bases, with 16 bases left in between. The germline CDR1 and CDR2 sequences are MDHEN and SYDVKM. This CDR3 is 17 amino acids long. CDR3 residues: CASSLIVGPILNTEAFF. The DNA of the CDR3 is TGTGCCAGCAGTTTAATCGTGGGCCCCATATTGAACACTGAAGCTTTCTTT. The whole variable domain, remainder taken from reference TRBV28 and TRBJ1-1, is DVKVTQSSRYLVKRTGEKVFLECVQDMDHENMFWYRQDPGLGLRLIYFSYDVKMKEKGDIPEGYSVSREKKERFSLILESASTNQTSMYLCASSLIVGPILNTEAFFGQGTRLTVV.

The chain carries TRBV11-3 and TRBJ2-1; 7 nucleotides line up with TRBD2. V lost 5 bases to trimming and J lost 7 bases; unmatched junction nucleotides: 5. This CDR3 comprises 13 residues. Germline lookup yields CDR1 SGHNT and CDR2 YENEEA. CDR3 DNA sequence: TGTGCCAGCAGCCCCGGGGAGGGAAATGAGCAGTTCTTC. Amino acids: CASSPGEGNEQFF.

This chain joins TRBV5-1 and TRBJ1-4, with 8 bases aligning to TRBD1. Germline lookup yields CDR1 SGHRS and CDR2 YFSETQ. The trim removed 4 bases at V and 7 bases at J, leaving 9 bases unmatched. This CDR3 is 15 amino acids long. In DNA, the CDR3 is TGCGCCAGCAGCCCTGGACAGGGACGGAGTGAAAAACTGTTTTTT. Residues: CASSPGQGRSEKLFF.

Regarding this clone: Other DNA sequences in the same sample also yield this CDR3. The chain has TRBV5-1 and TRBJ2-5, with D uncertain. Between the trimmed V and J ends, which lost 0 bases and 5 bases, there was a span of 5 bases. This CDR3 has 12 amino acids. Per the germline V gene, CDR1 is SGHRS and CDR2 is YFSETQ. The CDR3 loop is CASSLAGETQYF. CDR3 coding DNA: TGCGCCAGCAGCTTGGCCGGGGAGACCCAGTACTTC. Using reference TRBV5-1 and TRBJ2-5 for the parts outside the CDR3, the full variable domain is KAGVTQTPRYLIKTRGQQVTLSCSPISGHRSVSWYQQTPGQGLQFLFEYFSETQRNKGNFPGRFSGRQFSNSRSEMNVSTLELGDSALYLCASSLAGETQYFGPGTRLLVL.

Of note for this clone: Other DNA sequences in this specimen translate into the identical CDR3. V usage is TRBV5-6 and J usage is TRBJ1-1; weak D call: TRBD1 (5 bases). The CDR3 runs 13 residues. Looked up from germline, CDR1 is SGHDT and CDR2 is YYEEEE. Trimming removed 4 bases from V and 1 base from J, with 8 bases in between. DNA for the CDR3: TGTGCCAGCAGCCGTACAGGGAACACTGAAGCTTTCTTT. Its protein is CASSRTGNTEAFF.

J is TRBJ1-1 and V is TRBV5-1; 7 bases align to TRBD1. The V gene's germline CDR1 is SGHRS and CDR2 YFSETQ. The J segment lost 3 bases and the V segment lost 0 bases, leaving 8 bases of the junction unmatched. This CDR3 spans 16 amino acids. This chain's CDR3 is CASSLDTGAAYTEAFF. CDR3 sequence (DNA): TGCGCCAGCAGCTTGGATACAGGGGCGGCTTACACTGAAGCTTTCTTT.